The source of this TCR beta chain is a study of shared clonotypes between healthy human individuals. CDR1 is MDHEN and CDR2 is SYDVKM in the germline V gene. This CDR3 is 11 amino acids long. V was clipped by 8 bases and J by 8 bases, with 10 bases between them. Some clones are missing from TCRdb's copy, which holds only in-frame ones; the method was immunoSEQ multiplex PCR. The profile shows about 2.3 million clones, 85% to 95% of them singletons. This clonotype was sampled from a man younger than 35 in good health. Some clones in this sample may be carry-over from other donors' samples. This sequence joins TRBV28 and TRBJ2-4, with D maybe TRBD2 (6 bases). Sequenced sample: naive CD4+ T cells from PBMCs. The subset is: CD45RA+ positively selected. DNA for the CDR3: TGTGCCAGCGGGGGGATGGACATTCAGTACTTC. This gives the protein CASGGMDIQYF.